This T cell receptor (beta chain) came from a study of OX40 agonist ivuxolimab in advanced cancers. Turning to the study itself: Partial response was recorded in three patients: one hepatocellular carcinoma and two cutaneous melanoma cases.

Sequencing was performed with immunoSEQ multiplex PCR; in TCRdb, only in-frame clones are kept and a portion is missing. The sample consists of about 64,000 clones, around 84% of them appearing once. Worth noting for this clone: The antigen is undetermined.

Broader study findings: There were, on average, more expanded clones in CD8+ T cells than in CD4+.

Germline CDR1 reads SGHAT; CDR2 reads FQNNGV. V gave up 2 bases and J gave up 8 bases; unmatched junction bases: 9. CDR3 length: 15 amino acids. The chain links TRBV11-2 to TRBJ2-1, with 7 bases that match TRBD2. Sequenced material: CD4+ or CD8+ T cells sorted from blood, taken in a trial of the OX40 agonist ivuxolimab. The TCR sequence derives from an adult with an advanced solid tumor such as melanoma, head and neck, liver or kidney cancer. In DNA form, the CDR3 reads TGTGCCAGCAGCTTACTAAGGACTAGTCGGTATGAGCAGTTCTTC. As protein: CASSLLRTSRYEQFF.